This TCR beta chain was identified during a study of shared clonotypes between healthy human individuals. The wider study: Per donor, three plates held CD4 naive cells, three held CD4 memory, two held CD8 naive and one held CD8 memory.

In the case of this clone: Its antigen is unknown.

Sequenced by immunoSEQ multiplex PCR; TCRdb stores in-frame clones only, minus some. The sample has hundreds of thousands of clones, about three quarters seen once. This CDR3 region has 13 residues. The V gene lost 4 bases and the J gene lost 6 bases, with 12 bases spanning the gap. Germline V gives CDR1 SGHAT, CDR2 FQNNGV. Broader study findings: Unshared clonotypes carried lower generation probabilities than those common to all four donors.

The receptor's source is a woman aged 25 to 39 in good health. The gene calls are TRBV11-2 and TRBJ1-2; tentatively, D is TRBD1 (5 bases). Material: memory CD4+ T cells sorted from blood. Subset here: CD45RA-negative fraction. CDR3 sequence reads: CASSSIGTDGYTF. CDR3 nucleotide sequence: TGTGCCAGCAGCTCAATCGGGACCGATGGCTACACCTTC. Full variable domain (outside the CDR3, taken from reference TRBV11-2 and TRBJ1-2): EAGVAQSPRYKIIEKRQSVAFWCNPISGHATLYWYQQILGQGPKLLIQFQNNGVVDDSQLPKDRFSAERLKGVDSTLKIQPAKLEDSAVYLCASSSIGTDGYTFGSGTRLTVV.